The 5 T cell receptor beta chains below were found in one sample sequenced in a study of T cells in Graves' hyperthyroidism and ophthalmopathy. TCR beta CDR3 regions were amplified from RNA. TCR CDR3 underwent first-round RT-PCR with the HTBI primer set. From the multiplex PCR reads, TCRdb called clonotypes with MiXCR, one entry per CDR3 protein. Among approximately 430,000 distinct CDR3 sequences, over 12% were seen once, and the ten largest hold under 15%. Sequencing was done on a sample of blood. The receptors come from a man aged 18 to 29 with Graves' ophthalmopathy.

This clonotype has a count of ten or more. The chain has TRBV5-5 and TRBJ1-1, with unresolved D. Looked up from germline, CDR1 is SGHKS and CDR2 is YYEKEE (reference sequence). The CDR3 spans 14 residues. V lost 0 bases, J lost 2 bases, and 8 bases lay in between. For the CDR3, the DNA is TGTGCCAGCAGCTTGGAGTGGTCCAACACTGAAGCTTTCTTT. This encodes CASSLEWSNTEAFF.

This sequence joins TRBV27 and TRBJ1-2, with TRBD1 matching 11 bases. The CDR3 is 15 residues long. CDR1 MNHEY and CDR2 SMNVEV come from the germline V gene (reference sequence). V shed 6 bases and J 4 bases; nucleotides not matched to a gene: 7. The CDR3 spells CASRLMGTGGYGYTF. The CDR3 bases are TGTGCCAGCAGACTTATGGGGACAGGGGGCTATGGCTACACCTTC.

The rearrangement joins TRBV10-1 to TRBJ2-1; 9 positions agree with TRBD2. Germline V CDR1 and CDR2: WNHNN, SYGVQD (reference sequence). The CDR3 is made up of 16 amino acids. The junction had 5 bases not matched to a gene; V was cut back by 5 bases and J by 0 bases. CDR3 nucleotides: TGCGCCAGCAGTCGCTTAGCGGGGGTCTCCTACAATGAGCAGTTCTTC. Its protein product is CASSRLAGVSYNEQFF.

This clonotype was counted ten times or more. This rearrangement joins TRBV13 to TRBJ2-1; the D is unclear. The germline V and J ends were trimmed by 5 bases and 7 bases, with 15 bases remaining between them. CDR1 and CDR2 from the germline V gene are PRHDT and FYEKMQ (reference sequence). The CDR3 is made up of 14 amino acids. The chain's CDR3 is CASSPWAVRNEQFF. CDR3 DNA: TGTGCCAGCAGCCCATGGGCTGTCAGGAATGAGCAGTTCTTC.

The chain uses TRBV5-1 and TRBJ2-3; 8 bases line up with TRBD1. V trimming: 5 bases; J trimming: 7 bases; junction bases outside the gene matches: 12. Germline-derived CDR1 and CDR2 are SGHRS and YFSETQ. This CDR3 has 15 amino acids. The CDR3 region has the DNA TGCGCCAGCAGTTACGCAGGGGGCGGTCTAAATACGCAGTATTTT. Amino acid sequence: CASSYAGGGLNTQYF. The full variable domain, rest sourced from reference TRBV5-1 and TRBJ2-3, is KAGVTQTPRYLIKTRGQQVTLSCSPISGHRSVSWYQQTPGQGLQFLFEYFSETQRNKGNFPGRFSGRQFSNSRSEMNVSTLELGDSALYLCASSYAGGGLNTQYFGPGTRLTVL.